Below are 8 T cell receptor beta chains sequenced from a single sample in a study of blood T cell repertoires in COVID-19. TCRdb's copy holds only in-frame clones and misses some; the assay was immunoSEQ multiplex PCR. The table shows 150,000 to 200,000 clones, with roughly nine tenths occurring only once. The material sequenced was peripheral blood. The receptors here all came from a man between 65 and 85 years old with active or convalescent COVID-19.

With regard to this clone: One end of the junction fails to match germline, which may point to a read error. The gene calls are TRBV10-1 and TRBJ1-4, with 7 bases that match TRBD1. The V gene's germline CDR1 is WNHNN and CDR2 SYGVQD (reference sequence). The CDR3 covers 16 residues. Here the CDR3 DNA reads TGCGCCCGCAGGGGGGGTCGGGGGGGCGCGGGTGAAAAACTGTTTTTT. This gives the protein CARRGGRGGAGEKLFF.

As regards this clone: Germline is not matched at one junction end, which may reflect a read error. This chain connects TRBV6-2 or TRBV6-3 to TRBJ1-1, with 10 bases identical to TRBD1. This CDR3 region has 18 residues. The V gene's germline CDR1 is MNHEY and CDR2 SVGEGT. The CDR3 protein is CASSNSRVGTGDHTEAFF. In nucleotides, the CDR3 is TGTGCCAGCAGTAACTCCCGCGTCGGGACAGGGGATCACACTGAAGCTTTCTTT.

The chain employs TRBV5-4 and TRBJ2-7, with TRBD1 identical over 9 bases. The length of the CDR3 is 14 residues. The ends lost 0 bases at V and 5 bases at J; junction bases unmatched: 3. Germline CDR1 reads SGHNT; CDR2 reads YYREEE (reference sequence). The CDR3 sequence is CASSLGGQGNEQYF. Written as DNA, the CDR3 is TGTGCCAGCAGCTTGGGGGGACAGGGAAACGAGCAGTACTTC. The full variable domain, in which reference TRBV5-4 and TRBJ2-7 provide the parts outside the CDR3, is ETGVTQSPTHLIKTRGQQVTLRCSSQSGHNTVSWYQQALGQGPQFIFQYYREEENGRGNFPPRFSGLQFPNYSSELNVNALELDDSALYLCASSLGGQGNEQYFGPGTRLTVT.

V is TRBV29-1 and J is TRBJ2-2, with 10 bases that match TRBD2. The CDR3 has 16 residues. V was pared by 6 bases and J by 4 bases, with 11 bases of the junction left unmatched. Germline V gives CDR1 SQVTM, CDR2 ANQGSEA. CDR3 DNA: TGCAGCGTATCTAGCGGGAGTAGCGAAGTCACCGGGGAGCTGTTTTTT. Amino acids: CSVSSGSSEVTGELFF.

The genes are TRBV6-4 and TRBJ1-2; 8 bases align to TRBD1. Germline trimming cut 6 bases from V and 3 bases from J; bases unmatched to any gene: 12. This CDR3 spans 16 amino acids. Germline V gives CDR1 MRHNA, CDR2 SNTAGT. The CDR3 DNA is TGTGCCAGCAGAGGTCCCCCCCCGGGACAGGACTATGGCTACACCTTC. As protein: CASRGPPPGQDYGYTF.

With regard to this clone: Within the sample, other DNA sequences also encode this same CDR3. This sequence joins TRBV19 and TRBJ2-5; D might be TRBD2 (6 bases). The CDR3 consists of 15 residues. Germline CDR1 is LNHDA and CDR2 is SQIVND (reference sequence). Trimming shortened V by 1 base and J by 0 bases, and 9 bases separated the two germline ends. CDR3 in DNA: TGTGCCAGTAGTATAGGATGGGGGGACCAAGAGACCCAGTACTTC. Translating it yields CASSIGWGDQETQYF.

In its sample, this clone was seen once. The rearrangement joins TRBV19 to TRBJ2-1; the match to TRBD2 covers 13 bases. The J segment lost 6 bases and the V segment lost 6 bases, leaving 2 bases of the junction unmatched. The germline V gene encodes CDR1 LNHDA and CDR2 SQIVND (reference sequence). The CDR3 contains 14 residues. Here the CDR3 DNA reads TGTGCCAGTAGACTAGCGGGAGGGACCAATGAGCAGTTCTTC. It is translated as CASRLAGGTNEQFF.

This rearrangement joins TRBV18 to TRBJ2-2, with 7 bases fitting TRBD2. Unmatched junction bases numbered 3, after V lost 4 bases and J lost 1 base. Germline V gene sequence: CDR1 KGHSH, CDR2 LQKENI. There are 15 residues in the CDR3. The DNA for the CDR3 is TGTGCCAGCTCACTCCTAGCGGTGAACACCGGGGAGCTGTTTTTT. Encoded protein: CASSLLAVNTGELFF.